These 26 T cell receptor beta chains were all obtained from the same sample, sequenced in a study of blood T cell repertoires in COVID-19. Clones were read by immunoSEQ multiplex PCR, and TCRdb kept only the in-frame ones, dropping some. The sample includes about 240,000 clones, 83% of them seen just once. Sequenced input: PBMCs or T cells enriched from blood (not recorded which). Every receptor here comes from a woman aged 40-49 years who had been exposed to COVID-19.

The V and J genes are TRBV4-2 and TRBJ2-3; the match to TRBD2 covers 8 bases. From germline, CDR1 is LGHNA and CDR2 YNFKEQ. Unmatched junction bases numbered 8, after V lost 0 bases and J lost 0 bases. This CDR3 has 18 residues. The CDR3: CASSQEEGSGASTDTQYF. Written as DNA, the CDR3 is TGTGCCAGCAGCCAAGAGGAAGGTAGCGGGGCTAGCACAGATACGCAGTATTTT.

The chain joins TRBV19 to TRBJ2-5; 9 bases agree with TRBD2. This CDR3 spans 16 amino acids. J was trimmed by 4 bases and V by 3 bases; bases with no gene match: 9. Per the germline V gene, CDR1 is LNHDA and CDR2 is SQIVND (reference sequence). CDR3 sequence reads: CASSMSGGGGTETQYF. As DNA, the CDR3 is TGTGCCAGTAGTATGTCCGGCGGGGGGGGAACAGAGACCCAGTACTTC.

The rearrangement joins TRBV7-2 to TRBJ1-5; D not certain. The germline CDR1 and CDR2 sequences are SGHTA and FQGNSA. The CDR3 is made up of 14 amino acids. V was cut by 2 bases and J by 5 bases, with 10 bases left in between. Written as DNA, the CDR3 is TGTGCCAGCAGCTTACACCCGCAGGATCAGCCCCAGCATTTT. Residues: CASSLHPQDQPQHF.

The V call is TRBV11-2, the J call TRBJ1-1; no firm D call. CDR3 length equals 17 residues. CDR1 and CDR2 from the germline V gene are SGHAT and FQNNGV. The ends were cut back, 1 base at V and 1 base at J, with 16 bases in the middle. The CDR3 here is CASSLVWVFGGNTEAFF. CDR3 bases: TGTGCCAGCAGCTTAGTTTGGGTCTTCGGAGGGAACACTGAAGCTTTCTTT.

This chain connects TRBV7-9 to TRBJ2-1, with 11 bases identical to TRBD2. Trimming took 2 bases from V and 7 from J; bases not matched to a gene: 4. Germline V CDR1 and CDR2: SEHNR, FQNEAQ (reference sequence). The CDR3 covers 15 residues. The CDR3 DNA sequence: TGTGCCAGCAGCTTAACTAGCGGGGGAGGGAATGAGCAGTTCTTC. Translated, it gives CASSLTSGGGNEQFF.

This sequence joins TRBV9 and TRBJ1-2; 9 nucleotides agree with TRBD1. Unmatched junction bases numbered 6, after V lost 4 bases and J lost 5 bases. The CDR3 consists of 14 residues. Germline V lookup: CDR1 SGDLS, CDR2 YYNGEE. CDR3: CASSQQGAGYGYTF. The CDR3 bases are TGTGCCAGCAGCCAACAGGGGGCTGGGTATGGCTACACCTTC.

The CDR3 loop is CASSLDPPLQYF. The DNA of the CDR3 is TGTGCCAGCAGCTTAGATCCCCCACTGCAGTACTTC. This chain joins TRBV11-3 and TRBJ2-7; D is unresolved. Germline V gene lookup returns CDR1 SGHNT and CDR2 YENEEA. Trimming removed 0 bases from V and 9 bases from J, with 9 bases in between. The CDR3 runs 12 residues.

This clone was recorded at least ten times. V usage is TRBV5-4 and J usage is TRBJ2-5, with 7 nucleotides matching TRBD1. This CDR3 has 13 residues. The junction had 0 bases not matched to a gene; V was cut back by 3 bases and J by 1 base. In germline, CDR1 is SGHNT, CDR2 YYREEE (reference sequence). The CDR3 loop reads CASSWDSQETQYF. CDR3 DNA: TGTGCCAGCAGCTGGGACAGCCAAGAGACCCAGTACTTC. Full variable domain (missing parts from reference TRBV5-4 and TRBJ2-5): ETGVTQSPTHLIKTRGQQVTLRCSSQSGHNTVSWYQQALGQGPQFIFQYYREEENGRGNFPPRFSGLQFPNYSSELNVNALELDDSALYLCASSWDSQETQYFGPGTRLLVL.

The rearrangement links TRBV30 to TRBJ1-2, with TRBD1 as a possible D gene (5 bases). Looked up from germline, CDR1 is GTSNPN and CDR2 is SVGIG (reference sequence). There are 11 residues in the CDR3. CDR3 coding DNA: TGTGCGGAAGCGGGGCTCTATGGCTACACCTTC. This encodes CAEAGLYGYTF.

V usage is TRBV19 and J usage is TRBJ1-1, with no clear D. This CDR3 region has 12 residues. The germline CDR1 and CDR2 sequences are LNHDA and SQIVND (reference sequence). V was clipped by 3 bases and J by 6 bases, with 8 bases between them. The CDR3 region is CASSILGAEAFF. The DNA of the CDR3 is TGTGCCAGTAGTATCTTAGGAGCTGAAGCTTTCTTT. Full variable domain (rest looked up from reference TRBV19 and TRBJ1-1): DGGITQSPKYLFRKEGQNVTLSCEQNLNHDAMYWYRQDPGQGLRLIYYSQIVNDFQKGDIAEGYSVSREKKESFPLTVTSAQKNPTAFYLCASSILGAEAFFGQGTRLTVV.

This clone was seen only a few times. The chain carries TRBV2 and TRBJ1-5, with D uncertain. Trimming removed 1 base from V and 8 bases from J, with 6 bases in between. The CDR3 is made up of 12 amino acids. Germline V gene sequence: CDR1 SNHLY, CDR2 FYNNEI. The CDR3 protein is CASSEGIEPQHF. Here the CDR3 DNA reads TGTGCCAGCAGTGAAGGTATTGAGCCCCAGCATTTT.

The chain has TRBV6-2 or TRBV6-3 and TRBJ1-2; the match to TRBD1 covers 7 bases. Germline V lookup: CDR1 MNHEY, CDR2 SVGEGT. After removal of 5 bases from V and 4 bases from J, the junction contained 7 bases not matched to a gene. This CDR3 is built from 14 residues. For the CDR3, the DNA is TGTGCCAGCAGTCGGGACAGAGGAATCTATGGCTACACCTTC. Protein sequence: CASSRDRGIYGYTF.

The rearrangement joins TRBV6-5 to TRBJ2-7; TRBD2 matches at 7 bases. Losses at the gene ends were 1 base for V and 5 bases for J; bases not matched to a gene: 11. Looked up from germline, CDR1 is MNHEY and CDR2 is SVGAGI. The CDR3 has 16 amino acids. For the CDR3, the DNA is TGTGCCAGCAGTTACTGGACTGGGGAGGGACCCGACGAGCAGTACTTC. This translates into CASSYWTGEGPDEQYF.

This chain connects TRBV12-3 or TRBV12-4 to TRBJ1-2; D not certain. The ends were cut back, 4 bases at V and 10 bases at J, with 13 bases in the middle. The CDR3 spans 12 residues. The CDR3 region is CASSSDKRDYTF. The CDR3 DNA sequence: TGTGCCAGCAGTTCAGATAAGAGGGACTACACCTTC.

This rearrangement joins TRBV18 to TRBJ2-1, with 12 bases lining up with TRBD1. CDR1 and CDR2 (germline): KGHSH, LQKENI. The CDR3 is 17 amino acids. J was trimmed by 9 bases and V by 3 bases; bases with no gene match: 12. Here the CDR3 DNA reads TGTGCCAGCTCACCGCGTGTTGGGACAGGGGGCAACGGTGAGCAGTTCTTC. It encodes CASSPRVGTGGNGEQFF.

J is TRBJ2-3 and V is TRBV4-3, with a possible D match to TRBD2 (6 bases). The length of the CDR3 is 19 residues. Trimming left V 0 bases short and J 0 bases short, with 19 bases between. Germline V gene lookup returns CDR1 LGHNA and CDR2 YSLEER. DNA of the CDR3: TGCGCCAGCAGCCAAGATAAATGGAGGGCATCTTCTAGCACAGATACGCAGTATTTT. This translates into CASSQDKWRASSSTDTQYF.

The J gene is TRBJ1-1, the V gene TRBV27; the match to TRBD1 covers 9 bases. Unmatched junction bases numbered 7, after V lost 3 bases and J lost 5 bases. From germline, CDR1 is MNHEY and CDR2 SMNVEV (reference sequence). This CDR3 has 15 residues. The CDR3 reads CASSFTGTGRTEAFF. The CDR3 DNA is TGTGCCAGCAGTTTTACCGGGACAGGGAGGACTGAAGCTTTCTTT.

The chain has TRBV6-5 and TRBJ1-5, with D possibly being TRBD1 (5 bases). The CDR3 runs to 13 residues. Germline CDR1 reads MNHEY; CDR2 reads SVGAGI. V dropped 0 bases and J dropped 16 bases, with 16 bases sitting between them. In DNA, the CDR3 is TGTGCCAGCAGTTACTCGAGTCAGGGATTCCCACATTTT. This translates into CASSYSSQGFPHF.

A single count supports this clone. The chain uses TRBV30 and TRBJ2-1; TRBD2 matches 13 bases. This CDR3 is built from 16 residues. V lost 0 bases, J lost 15 bases, and 14 bases stayed unmatched. CDR1 and CDR2 (germline): GTSNPN, SVGIG (reference sequence). The CDR3 loop reads CAWSVTPITSGGAGFF. The CDR3 DNA reads TGTGCCTGGAGTGTAACCCCCATAACTAGCGGGGGGGCCGGGTTCTTC. The full variable domain, rest sourced from reference TRBV30 and TRBJ2-1, is SQTIHQWPATLVQPVGSPLSLECTVEGTSNPNLYWYRQAAGRGLQLLFYSVGIGQISSEVPQNLSASRPQDRQFILSSKKLLLSDSGFYLCAWSVTPITSGGAGFFGPGTRLTVL.

This clone was counted between two and nine times. Other DNA sequences in the same sample also yield this CDR3. This chain connects TRBV29-1 to TRBJ2-5, with D tentatively TRBD2 (5 bases). The CDR3 has 12 amino acids. Trimming pared 3 bases from V and 3 bases from J, leaving 8 bases between. Germline V gene lookup returns CDR1 SQVTM and CDR2 ANQGSEA. The CDR3 DNA is TGCAGCGTTGACGGGCGGGAAGAGACCCAGTACTTC. It specifies CSVDGREETQYF.

The CDR3 sequence is CASSVAGTGYEQYF. CDR3 coding DNA: TGTGCCAGCAGCGTAGCCGGGACTGGGTACGAGCAGTACTTC. The V and J genes are TRBV9 and TRBJ2-7; D might be TRBD2 (6 bases). The CDR3 consists of 14 residues. From germline, CDR1 is SGDLS and CDR2 YYNGEE. The V gene lost 0 bases and the J gene lost 4 bases, with 11 bases spanning the gap.

The rearrangement uses TRBV19 and TRBJ2-3; D unresolved. Germline CDR1 is LNHDA and CDR2 is SQIVND (reference sequence). This CDR3 contains 13 residues. Trimming left V 5 bases short and J 6 bases short, with 12 bases between. The CDR3 protein is CASSPNPSDTQYF. CDR3 in DNA: TGTGCCAGTAGTCCCAATCCTAGTGATACGCAGTATTTT.

The rearrangement uses TRBV4-2 and TRBJ2-6, with TRBD1 identical over 9 bases. This CDR3 region has 18 residues. Looked up from germline, CDR1 is LGHNA and CDR2 is YNFKEQ. With V trimmed by 4 bases and J by 0 bases, 7 bases remained unmatched. This CDR3 is CASSPKGQGISGANVLTF. The DNA of the CDR3 is TGTGCCAGCAGCCCCAAGGGACAGGGAATCTCTGGGGCCAACGTCCTGACTTTC.

The rearrangement links TRBV6-5 to TRBJ1-4; D is unclear. Between the trimmed V and J ends, which lost 6 bases and 2 bases, there was a span of 13 bases. The CDR3 contains 15 residues. Germline V gives CDR1 MNHEY, CDR2 SVGAGI. The CDR3, as DNA: TGTGCCAGCAGCCCCCGGAGAGGGACTAATGAAAAACTGTTTTTT. Its translation: CASSPRRGTNEKLFF.

This sequence joins TRBV12-3 or TRBV12-4 and TRBJ1-1, with 8 bases matching TRBD1. V lost 6 bases, J lost 8 bases, and 5 bases stayed unmatched. The CDR3 is made up of 12 amino acids. The CDR3 sequence is CASSRTGKEAFF. The CDR3 coding sequence is TGTGCCAGCAGCCGGACAGGGAAGGAAGCTTTCTTT.

The chain links TRBV12-3 or TRBV12-4 to TRBJ2-5; 8 bases align to TRBD2. V shed 2 bases, J shed 5 bases, and the junction held 1 base outside the gene matches. The CDR3 is 13 residues long. CDR3 sequence: CASSLREGETQYF. The CDR3 coding sequence is TGTGCCAGCAGTTTACGGGAGGGGGAGACCCAGTACTTC.